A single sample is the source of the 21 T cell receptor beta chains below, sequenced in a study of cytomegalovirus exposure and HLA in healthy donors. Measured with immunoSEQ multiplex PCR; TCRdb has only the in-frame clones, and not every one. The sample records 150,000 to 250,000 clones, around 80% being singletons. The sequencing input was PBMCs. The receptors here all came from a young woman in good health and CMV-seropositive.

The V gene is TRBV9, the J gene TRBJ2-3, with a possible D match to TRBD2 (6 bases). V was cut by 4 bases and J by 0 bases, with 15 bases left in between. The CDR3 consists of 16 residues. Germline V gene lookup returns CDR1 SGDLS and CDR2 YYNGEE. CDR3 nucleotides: TGTGCCAGCAGCATAGGGACTTCCCCAAGCACAGATACGCAGTATTTT. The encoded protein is CASSIGTSPSTDTQYF.

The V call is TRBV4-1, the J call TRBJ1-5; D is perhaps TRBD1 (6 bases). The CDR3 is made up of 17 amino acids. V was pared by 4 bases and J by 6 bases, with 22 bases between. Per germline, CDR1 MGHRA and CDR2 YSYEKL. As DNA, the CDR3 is TGCGCCAGCAGCCCCACCCTCGGACAGAGCGTCGGTCAGCCCCAGCATTTT. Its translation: CASSPTLGQSVGQPQHF.

The CDR3 loop is CASSLRQGVEAFF. The CDR3 region has the DNA TGCGCCAGCAGCTTGAGGCAGGGGGTGGAAGCTTTCTTT. This chain joins TRBV5-1 and TRBJ1-1, with 7 bases identical to TRBD1. Trimming cost V 1 base and J 8 bases; bases outside gene matches: 5. CDR3 length: 13 amino acids. Germline V gene data show CDR1 as SGHRS and CDR2 as YFSETQ.

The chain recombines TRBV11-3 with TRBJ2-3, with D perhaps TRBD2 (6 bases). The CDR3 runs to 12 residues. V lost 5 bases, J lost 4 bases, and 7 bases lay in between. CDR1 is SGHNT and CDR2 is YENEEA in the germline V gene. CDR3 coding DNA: TGTGCCAGCAGCCCGGGAGCAGATACGCAGTATTTT. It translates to CASSPGADTQYF.

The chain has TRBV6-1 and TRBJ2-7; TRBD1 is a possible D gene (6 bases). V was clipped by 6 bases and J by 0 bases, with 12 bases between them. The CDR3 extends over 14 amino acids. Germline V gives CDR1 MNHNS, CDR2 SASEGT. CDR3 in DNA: TGTGCCAGCAGCCTGACAGGATACTCCTACGAGCAGTACTTC. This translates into CASSLTGYSYEQYF.

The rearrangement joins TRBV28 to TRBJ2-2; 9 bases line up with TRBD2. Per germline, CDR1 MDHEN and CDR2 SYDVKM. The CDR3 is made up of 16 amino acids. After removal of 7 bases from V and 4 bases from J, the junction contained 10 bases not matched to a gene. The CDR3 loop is CASNSGSGRATGELFF. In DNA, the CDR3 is TGTGCCAGCAACTCGGGTAGCGGGAGAGCCACCGGGGAGCTGTTTTTT.

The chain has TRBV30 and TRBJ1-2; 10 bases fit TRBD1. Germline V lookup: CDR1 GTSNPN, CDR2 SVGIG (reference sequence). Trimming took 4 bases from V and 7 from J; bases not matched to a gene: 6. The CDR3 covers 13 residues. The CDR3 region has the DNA TGTGCCTGGACCGGGACAGGGGACGGTGGCTACACCTTC. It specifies CAWTGTGDGGYTF.

The CDR3 sequence is CASTNNRGGQPQHF. DNA for the CDR3: TGTGCCAGCACCAATAACAGGGGCGGGCAGCCCCAGCATTTT. The rearrangement uses TRBV7-2 and TRBJ1-5; 7 bases agree with TRBD1. The trim removed 7 bases at V and 7 bases at J, leaving 10 bases unmatched. The length of the CDR3 is 14 residues. Germline CDR1 is SGHTA and CDR2 is FQGNSA.

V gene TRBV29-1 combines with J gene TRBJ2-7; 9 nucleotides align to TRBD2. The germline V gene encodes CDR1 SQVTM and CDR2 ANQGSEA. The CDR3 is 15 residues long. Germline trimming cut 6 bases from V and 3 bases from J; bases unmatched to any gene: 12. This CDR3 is CSVVRAAGGLYEQYF. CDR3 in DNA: TGCAGCGTCGTTCGGGCGGCGGGAGGGCTCTACGAGCAGTACTTC.

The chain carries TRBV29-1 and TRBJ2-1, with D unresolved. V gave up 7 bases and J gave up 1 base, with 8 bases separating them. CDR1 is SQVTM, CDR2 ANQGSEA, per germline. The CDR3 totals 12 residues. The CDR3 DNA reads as TGCAGCGGAGGTGGGTCCTACAATGAGCAGTTCTTC. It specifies CSGGGSYNEQFF.

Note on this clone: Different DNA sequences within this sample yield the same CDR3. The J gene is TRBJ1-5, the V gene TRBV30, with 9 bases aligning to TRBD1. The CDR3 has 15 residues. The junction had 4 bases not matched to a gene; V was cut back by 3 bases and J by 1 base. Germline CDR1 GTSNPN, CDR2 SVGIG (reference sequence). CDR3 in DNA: TGTGCCTGGAGCGCGGACAGGGGAAGCAATCAGCCCCAGCATTTT. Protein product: CAWSADRGSNQPQHF.

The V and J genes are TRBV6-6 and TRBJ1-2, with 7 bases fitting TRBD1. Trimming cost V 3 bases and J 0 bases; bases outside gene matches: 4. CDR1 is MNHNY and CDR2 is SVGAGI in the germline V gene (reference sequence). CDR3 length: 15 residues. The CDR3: CASSYGTVSNYGYTF. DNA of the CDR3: TGTGCCAGCAGTTATGGGACAGTATCTAACTATGGCTACACCTTC.

The chain's CDR3 is CATRDRATDTQYF. The CDR3 nucleotides are TGTGCCACCCGGGACAGGGCGACAGATACGCAGTATTTT. The V gene is TRBV15, the J gene TRBJ2-3; 9 nucleotides agree with TRBD1. Trimming took 8 bases from V and 3 from J; bases not matched to a gene: 3. The CDR3 runs 13 residues. Germline V gives CDR1 LNHNV, CDR2 YYDKDF (reference sequence).

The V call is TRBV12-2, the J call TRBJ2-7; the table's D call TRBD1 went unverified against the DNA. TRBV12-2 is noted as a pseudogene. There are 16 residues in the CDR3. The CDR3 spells CASRLALQGTPLEQYF. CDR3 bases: TGTGCAAGTCGCTTAGCGCTACAGGGAACCCCTCTCGAGCAGTACTTC.

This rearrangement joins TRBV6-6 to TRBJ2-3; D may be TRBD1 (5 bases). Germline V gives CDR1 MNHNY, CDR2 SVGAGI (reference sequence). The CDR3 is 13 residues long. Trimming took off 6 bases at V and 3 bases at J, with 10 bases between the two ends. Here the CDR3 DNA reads TGTGCCAGCAGCGGCAGGGAAACAGATACGCAGTATTTT. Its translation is CASSGRETDTQYF.

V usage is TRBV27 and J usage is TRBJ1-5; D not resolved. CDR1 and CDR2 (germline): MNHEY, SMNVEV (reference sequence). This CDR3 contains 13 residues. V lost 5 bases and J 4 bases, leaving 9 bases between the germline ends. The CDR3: CASSVRENQPQHF. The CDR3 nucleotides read TGTGCCAGCAGTGTGAGGGAGAATCAGCCCCAGCATTTT.

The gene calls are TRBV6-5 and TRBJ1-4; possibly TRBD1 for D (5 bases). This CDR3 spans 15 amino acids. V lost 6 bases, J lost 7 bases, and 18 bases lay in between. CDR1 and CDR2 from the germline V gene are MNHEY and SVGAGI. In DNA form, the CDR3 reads TGTGCCAGCAGGATTGCAGGGCAATCGGGTGAAAAACTGTTTTTT. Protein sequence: CASRIAGQSGEKLFF.

The CDR3 spells CSALGGWGNTIYF. CDR3 coding DNA: TGCAGCGCCTTAGGGGGCTGGGGAAACACCATATATTTT. The chain couples TRBV29-1 to TRBJ1-3, with 7 bases aligning to TRBD1. Germline trimming cut 7 bases from V and 4 bases from J; bases unmatched to any gene: 7. The CDR3 totals 13 residues. Germline V gives CDR1 SQVTM, CDR2 ANQGSEA.

This chain's CDR3 is CASSSGRGVTEAFF. The DNA of the CDR3 is TGCGCCAGCAGCAGTGGCAGGGGGGTGACTGAAGCTTTCTTT. The chain carries TRBV5-1 and TRBJ1-1; 7 bases are shared with TRBD1. Germline-derived CDR1 and CDR2 are SGHRS and YFSETQ. CDR3 length: 14 amino acids. The V and J ends lost 4 bases and 5 bases, in that order; junction bases with no gene match: 8.

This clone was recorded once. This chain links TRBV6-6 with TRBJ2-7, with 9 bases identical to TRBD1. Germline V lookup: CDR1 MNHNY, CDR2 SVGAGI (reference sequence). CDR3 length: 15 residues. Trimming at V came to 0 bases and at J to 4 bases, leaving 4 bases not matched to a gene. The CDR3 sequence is CASSYSRTGAYEQYF. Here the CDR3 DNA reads TGTGCCAGCAGTTACTCCCGGACAGGGGCTTACGAGCAGTACTTC.

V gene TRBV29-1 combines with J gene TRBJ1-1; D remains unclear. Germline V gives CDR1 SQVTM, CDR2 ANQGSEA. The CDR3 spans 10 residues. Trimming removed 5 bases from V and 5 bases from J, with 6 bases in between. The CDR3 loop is CSVLRTEAFF. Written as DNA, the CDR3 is TGCAGCGTTTTACGGACTGAAGCTTTCTTT.